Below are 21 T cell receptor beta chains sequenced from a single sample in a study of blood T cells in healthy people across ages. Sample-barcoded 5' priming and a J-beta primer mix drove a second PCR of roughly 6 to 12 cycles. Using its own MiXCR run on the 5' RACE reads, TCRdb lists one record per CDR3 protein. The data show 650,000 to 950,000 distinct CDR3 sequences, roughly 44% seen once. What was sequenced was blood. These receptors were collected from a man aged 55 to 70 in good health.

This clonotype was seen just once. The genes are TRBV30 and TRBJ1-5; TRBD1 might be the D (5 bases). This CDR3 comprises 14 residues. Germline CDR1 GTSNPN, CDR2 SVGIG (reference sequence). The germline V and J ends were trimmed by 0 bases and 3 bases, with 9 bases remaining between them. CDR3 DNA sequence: TGTGCCTGGAGTGTAGGAGGGGACAATCAGCCCCAGCATTTT. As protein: CAWSVGGDNQPQHF.

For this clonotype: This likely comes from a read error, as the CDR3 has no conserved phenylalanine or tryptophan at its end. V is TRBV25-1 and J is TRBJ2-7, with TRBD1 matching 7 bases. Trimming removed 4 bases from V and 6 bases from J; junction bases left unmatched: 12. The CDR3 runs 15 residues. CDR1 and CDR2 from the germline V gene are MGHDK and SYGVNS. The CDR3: CASSAGGKGRFEQYL. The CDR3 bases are TGTGCCAGCAGTGCAGGGGGAAAGGGAAGGTTCGAGCAGTACTTA.

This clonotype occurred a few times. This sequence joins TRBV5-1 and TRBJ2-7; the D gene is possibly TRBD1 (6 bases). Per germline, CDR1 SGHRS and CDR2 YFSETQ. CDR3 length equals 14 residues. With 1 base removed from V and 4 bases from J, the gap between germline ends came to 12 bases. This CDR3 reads CASSLSGVEYEQYF. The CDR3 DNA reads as TGCGCCAGCAGCTTGTCAGGGGTTGAGTACGAGCAGTACTTC.

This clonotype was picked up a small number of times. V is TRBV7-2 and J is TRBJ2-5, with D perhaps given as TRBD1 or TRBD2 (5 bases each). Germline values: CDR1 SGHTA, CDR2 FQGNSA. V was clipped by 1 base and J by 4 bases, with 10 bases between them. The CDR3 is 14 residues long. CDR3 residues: CASSLGMRGETQYF. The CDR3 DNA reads TGTGCCAGCAGCTTAGGAATGAGGGGAGAGACCCAGTACTTC.

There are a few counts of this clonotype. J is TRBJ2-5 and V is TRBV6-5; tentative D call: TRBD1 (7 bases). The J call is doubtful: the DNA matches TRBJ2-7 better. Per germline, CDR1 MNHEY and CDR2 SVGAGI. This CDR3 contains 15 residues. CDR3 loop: CASTDRRGFTYEQYF. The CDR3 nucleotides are TGTGCCAGCACGGACAGGCGGGGATTTACCTACGAGCAGTACTTC.

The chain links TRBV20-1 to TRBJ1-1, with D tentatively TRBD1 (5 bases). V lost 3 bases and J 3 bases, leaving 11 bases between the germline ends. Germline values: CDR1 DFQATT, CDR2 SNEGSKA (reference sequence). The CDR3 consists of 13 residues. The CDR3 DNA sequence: TGCAGTGCTAGCAGGGACGGCTACACTGAAGCTTTCTTT. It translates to CSASRDGYTEAFF.

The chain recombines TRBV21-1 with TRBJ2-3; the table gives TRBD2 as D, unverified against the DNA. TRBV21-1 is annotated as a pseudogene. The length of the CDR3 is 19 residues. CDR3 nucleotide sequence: TGTGCCAGCAGCAGGGGCGGACAGGGCCCTCCCCGGTCCACAGATACGCAGTATTTT. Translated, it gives CASSRGGQGPPRSTDTQYF.

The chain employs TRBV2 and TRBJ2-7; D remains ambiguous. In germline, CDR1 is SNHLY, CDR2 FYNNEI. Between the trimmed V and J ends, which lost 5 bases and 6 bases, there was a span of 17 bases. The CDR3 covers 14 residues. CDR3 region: CASSPQSSVAEQYF. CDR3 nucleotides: TGTGCCAGCAGTCCGCAATCGTCTGTCGCCGAGCAGTACTTC.

The CDR3 is CSASGTSYGEQYF. In DNA, the CDR3 is TGCAGTGCTAGTGGGACTAGCTACGGCGAGCAGTACTTC. The chain couples TRBV20-1 to TRBJ2-7; TRBD2 agrees at 9 bases. This CDR3 spans 13 amino acids. Germline trimming cut 3 bases from V and 6 bases from J; bases unmatched to any gene: 6. The germline gives CDR1 DFQATT, CDR2 SNEGSKA (reference sequence).

The CDR3 loop reads CSVEVRGQLNTEAFF. DNA for the CDR3: TGCAGCGTTGAAGTAAGGGGCCAGTTGAACACTGAAGCTTTCTTT. V usage is TRBV29-1 and J usage is TRBJ1-1; TRBD1 might be the D (5 bases). The CDR3 totals 15 residues. From germline, CDR1 is SQVTM and CDR2 ANQGSEA. V shed 1 base and J shed 0 bases, with 12 bases lying between them.

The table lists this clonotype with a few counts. CDR3 nucleotides: TGTGCCGGGACGAGGGGCACTGAAGCTTTCTTT. Residues: CAGTRGTEAFF. The chain links TRBV7-9 to TRBJ1-1, with D possibly matching TRBD1 (5 bases). The ends were cut back, 11 bases at V and 4 bases at J, with 11 bases in the middle. The CDR3 is made up of 11 amino acids. Germline CDR1 and CDR2: SEHNR and FQNEAQ (reference sequence).

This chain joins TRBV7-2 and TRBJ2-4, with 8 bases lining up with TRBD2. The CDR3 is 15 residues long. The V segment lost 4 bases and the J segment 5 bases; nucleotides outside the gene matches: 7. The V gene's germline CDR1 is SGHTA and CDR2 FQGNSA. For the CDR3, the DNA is TGTGCCAGCAGCTCCCGACGAGCGGGGGAAAACATTCAGTACTTC. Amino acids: CASSSRRAGENIQYF. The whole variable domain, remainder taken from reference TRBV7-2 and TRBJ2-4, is GAGVSQSPSNKVTEKGKDVELRCDPISGHTALYWYRQSLGQGLEFLIYFQGNSAPDKSGLPSDRFSAERTGGSVSTLTIQRTQQEDSAVYLCASSSRRAGENIQYFGAGTRLSVL.

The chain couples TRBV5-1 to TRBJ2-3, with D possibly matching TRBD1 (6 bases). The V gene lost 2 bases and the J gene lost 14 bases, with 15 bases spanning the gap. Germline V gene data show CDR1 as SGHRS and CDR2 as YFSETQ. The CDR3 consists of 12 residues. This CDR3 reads CASSFDQGNAYF. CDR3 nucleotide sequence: TGCGCCAGCAGCTTCGACCAGGGGAACGCGTATTTT.

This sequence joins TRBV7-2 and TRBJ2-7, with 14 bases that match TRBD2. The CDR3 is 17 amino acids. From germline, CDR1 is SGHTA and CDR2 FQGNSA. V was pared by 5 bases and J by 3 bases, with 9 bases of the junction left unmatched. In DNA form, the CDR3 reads TGTGCCAGCAGCCTTATGCCAGGGACTAGCGGGGGCTACGAGCAGTACTTC. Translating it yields CASSLMPGTSGGYEQYF. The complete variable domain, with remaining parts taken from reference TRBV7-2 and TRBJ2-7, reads GAGVSQSPSNKVTEKGKDVELRCDPISGHTALYWYRQSLGQGLEFLIYFQGNSAPDKSGLPSDRFSAERTGGSVSTLTIQRTQQEDSAVYLCASSLMPGTSGGYEQYFGPGTRLTVT.

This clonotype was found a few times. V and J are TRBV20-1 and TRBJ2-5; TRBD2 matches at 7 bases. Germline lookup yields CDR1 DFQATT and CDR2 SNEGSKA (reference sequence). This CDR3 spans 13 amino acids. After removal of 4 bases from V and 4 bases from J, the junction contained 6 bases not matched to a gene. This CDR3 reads CSATRLARETQYF. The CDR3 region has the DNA TGCAGTGCTACGAGACTAGCTAGAGAGACCCAGTACTTC.

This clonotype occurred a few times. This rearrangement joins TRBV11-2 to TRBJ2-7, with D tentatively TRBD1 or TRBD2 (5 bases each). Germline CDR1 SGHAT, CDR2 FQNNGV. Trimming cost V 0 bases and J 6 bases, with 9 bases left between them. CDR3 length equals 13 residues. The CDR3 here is CASSLDLGTEQYF. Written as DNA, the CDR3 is TGTGCCAGCAGCTTAGATCTGGGGACCGAGCAGTACTTC.

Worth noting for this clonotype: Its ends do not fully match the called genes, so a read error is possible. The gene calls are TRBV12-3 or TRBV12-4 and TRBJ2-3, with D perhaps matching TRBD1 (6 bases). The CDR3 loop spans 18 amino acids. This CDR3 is CAGSPGSSVGAFTDTQYF. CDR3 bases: TGTGCCGGCAGCCCTGGGTCGTCGGTGGGGGCCTTCACAGATACGCAGTATTTT.

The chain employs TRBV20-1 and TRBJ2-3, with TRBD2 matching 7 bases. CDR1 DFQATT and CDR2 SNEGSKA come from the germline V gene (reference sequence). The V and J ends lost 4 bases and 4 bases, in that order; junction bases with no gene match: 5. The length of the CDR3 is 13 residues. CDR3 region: CSAIVAGADTQYF. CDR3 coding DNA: TGCAGTGCTATAGTAGCGGGCGCAGATACGCAGTATTTT.

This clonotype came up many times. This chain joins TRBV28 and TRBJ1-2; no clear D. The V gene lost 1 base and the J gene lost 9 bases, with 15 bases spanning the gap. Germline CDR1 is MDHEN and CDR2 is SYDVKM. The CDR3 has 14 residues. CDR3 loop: CASSLFQETASYTF. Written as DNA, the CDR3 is TGTGCCAGCAGTTTATTCCAGGAGACCGCCAGCTACACCTTC.

CDR3 region: CASSLGDSATNEKLFF. The DNA for the CDR3 is TGCGCCAGCAGCTTGGGGGACAGTGCAACTAATGAAAAACTGTTTTTT. This chain connects TRBV5-1 to TRBJ1-4, with TRBD1 matching over 7 bases. Germline values: CDR1 SGHRS, CDR2 YFSETQ. CDR3 length equals 16 residues. The V gene end was trimmed by 0 bases and the J gene end by 0 bases; junction bases not matched to a gene: 2.

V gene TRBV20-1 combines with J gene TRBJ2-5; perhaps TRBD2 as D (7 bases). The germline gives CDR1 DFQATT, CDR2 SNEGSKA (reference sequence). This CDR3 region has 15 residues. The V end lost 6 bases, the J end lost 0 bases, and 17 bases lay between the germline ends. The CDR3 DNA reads TGCAGTGCAACGAGGGGGGGCACGTACCAAGAGACCCAGTACTTC. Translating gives CSATRGGTYQETQYF.